This TCR beta chain stems from a study of cytomegalovirus exposure and HLA in healthy donors. Of note for this clone: No antigen is known for it.

TCRdb's copy holds only in-frame clones and misses some; the assay was immunoSEQ multiplex PCR. This sample has about 360,000 clones; just over 85% occur once, and the top ten carry roughly 0.8%. The V end was cut by 5 bases, the J end by 4 bases, with 27 bases between. Germline V CDR1 and CDR2: SGHRS, YFSETQ. This CDR3 region has 18 residues. From the 120-subject validation cohort, which was separate from the roughly 670-subject first cohort, the donors were drawn. Broader study findings: The finding came from a later analysis; first-cohort TCR clusters tended to co-occur in the approximately 120 validation repertoires. Specificity of three CMV-associated chains for CMV antigens was verified in vitro.

Sequencing was carried out using PBMCs. The clonotype comes from a woman in her late teens or twenties in good health and CMV-seronegative. The chain links TRBV5-1 to TRBJ1-1; tentative D call: TRBD1 (5 bases). The CDR3 here is CASRRAPGGPGYGTEAFF. CDR3 nucleotide sequence: TGCGCCAGCAGAAGGGCCCCGGGGGGACCAGGATATGGCACTGAAGCTTTCTTT.